This TCR beta chain was sequenced in a study of identical twins. TCRdb reanalysed the 5' RACE reads using MiXCR and keeps one entry per CDR3 protein. The sample carries approximately 470,000 distinct CDR3 sequences, 14% recorded once. V dropped 2 bases and J dropped 5; count of bases not matched to a gene: 8. CDR1 and CDR2 (germline): DFQATT, SNEGSKA (reference sequence). CDR3 length: 14 amino acids. Study-wide points: Carriage of fewer insertions was seen in abundant cord blood beta clonotypes, whereas memory repertoires showed none. The models gave estimates that fell short of the out-of-frame TCR alpha sharing seen in monozygotic twins.

On this clonotype itself: Antigen: not known.

Healthy Caucasian donors formed the entire cohort. These same records also appear under a second study, on yellow fever vaccine responses in identical twins.

This chain links TRBV20-1 with TRBJ2-7; TRBD1 matches 8 bases. The sample consisted of CD4+ T cells sorted from blood. The clonotype originates from a woman aged 18-29 years in good health. CDR3 loop: CSARQGQGMNEQYF. CDR3 nucleotide sequence: TGCAGTGCTAGACAAGGACAGGGTATGAACGAGCAGTACTTC.